This TCR beta chain was identified in a study of blood T cell repertoires in COVID-19. Study in general: The samples span acute and convalescent COVID-19 from the United States, Italy and Spain.

The repertoire was sequenced with immunoSEQ multiplex PCR; TCRdb's copy has only in-frame clones and lacks some. The repertoire consists of a few hundred thousand clones, with over 65% occurring once and the leading ten covering about 3.3%. The material sequenced was PBMCs or T cells enriched from blood (not recorded which). The clonotype was recovered from a woman aged 55 to 70 who had recovered from COVID-19.

CDR3 sequence: CASSGGAFYEQYF. Written as DNA, the CDR3 is TGTGCCAGCAGCGGAGGGGCTTTCTACGAGCAGTACTTC. V gene TRBV4-2 combines with J gene TRBJ2-7; D might be TRBD2 (6 bases). Germline CDR1 reads LGHNA; CDR2 reads YNFKEQ. The CDR3 loop spans 13 amino acids. Trimming removed 5 bases from V and 3 bases from J, with 11 bases in between.